The 26 T cell receptor beta chains listed next were all sequenced from one sample in a study of blood T cell repertoires in COVID-19. Some clones are missing from TCRdb's copy, which holds only in-frame ones; the method was immunoSEQ multiplex PCR. The table lists around 260,000 clones, 80% to 85% of them singletons. The sample was peripheral blood. These receptors were collected from a man in his 60s with acute or convalescent COVID-19.

The chain employs TRBV27 and TRBJ2-2; 7 bases map to TRBD2. CDR1 and CDR2 (germline): MNHEY, SMNVEV (reference sequence). The junction had 8 bases not matched to a gene; V was cut back by 3 bases and J by 4 bases. The CDR3 consists of 16 residues. CDR3: CASSLWGGSGTGELFF. The CDR3 nucleotides are TGTGCCAGCAGTTTGTGGGGCGGGAGCGGCACCGGGGAGCTGTTTTTT.

There are a few counts of this clone. This chain links TRBV7-9 with TRBJ1-1; D possibly corresponds to TRBD1 (5 bases). Germline values: CDR1 SEHNR, CDR2 FQNEAQ (reference sequence). There are 15 residues in the CDR3. Trimming shortened V by 0 bases and J by 1 base, and 9 bases separated the two germline ends. CDR3 sequence reads: CASSLAGHSNTEAFF. CDR3 in DNA: TGTGCCAGCAGCTTAGCCGGACACTCGAACACTGAAGCTTTCTTT.

The chain employs TRBV5-8 and TRBJ2-7; unclear D gene. Between the trimmed V and J ends, which lost 3 bases and 4 bases, there was a span of 5 bases. The germline V gene encodes CDR1 SGHTS and CDR2 YDEGEE. This CDR3 spans 11 amino acids. The CDR3 coding sequence is TGTGCCAGCAGCTCCCATTACGAGCAGTACTTC. Encoded protein: CASSSHYEQYF.

This clone appeared a few times. The chain recombines TRBV6-2 or TRBV6-3 with TRBJ1-1; TRBD1 is a possible D gene (5 bases). This CDR3 comprises 18 residues. CDR1 is MNHEY, CDR2 SVGEGT, per germline. The V gene lost 5 bases and the J gene lost 4 bases, with 26 bases spanning the gap. CDR3 protein: CASSPPWGGIRQTTEAFF. The DNA for the CDR3 is TGTGCCAGCAGTCCCCCATGGGGAGGGATTAGACAGACCACTGAAGCTTTCTTT.

The chain couples TRBV4-3 to TRBJ2-7, with D unclear. This CDR3 contains 15 residues. Germline-derived CDR1 and CDR2 are LGHNA and YSLEER. Between the trimmed V and J ends, which lost 0 bases and 0 bases, there was a span of 9 bases. The CDR3 coding sequence is TGCGCCAGCAGCCAAGATCGAAGGAGCTCCTACGAGCAGTACTTC. The encoded protein is CASSQDRRSSYEQYF.

The genes are TRBV7-2 and TRBJ2-1; D might be TRBD1 (6 bases). The germline V and J ends were trimmed by 0 bases and 4 bases, with 10 bases remaining between them. The CDR3 extends over 15 amino acids. Germline-derived CDR1 and CDR2 are SGHTA and FQGNSA. The CDR3 bases are TGTGCCAGCAGCTTAGCGGGGGCCCCTTACAATGAGCAGTTCTTC. The encoded protein is CASSLAGAPYNEQFF.

On this clone itself: Other DNA sequences in this sample translate to the same CDR3. This sequence joins TRBV3-1 (or the pseudogene TRBV3-2) and TRBJ1-5; no clear D gene. Trimming pared 2 bases from V and 5 bases from J, leaving 4 bases between. Germline assignment: CDR1 LGHDT and CDR2 YNNKEL (reference sequence). The CDR3 is 12 residues long. CDR3 in amino acids: CASSQTDQPQHF. The CDR3 DNA reads TGTGCCAGCAGCCAAACGGATCAGCCCCAGCATTTT.

V gene TRBV5-4 combines with J gene TRBJ2-5; D possibly corresponds to TRBD2 (5 bases). The V gene's germline CDR1 is SGHNT and CDR2 YYREEE (reference sequence). The CDR3 loop spans 12 amino acids. V dropped 3 bases and J dropped 4 bases, with 7 bases sitting between them. The CDR3 protein is CASSYEGETQYF. CDR3 nucleotides: TGTGCCAGCAGCTATGAGGGAGAGACCCAGTACTTC. Supplemented by reference TRBV5-4 and TRBJ2-5, the full variable domain reads ETGVTQSPTHLIKTRGQQVTLRCSSQSGHNTVSWYQQALGQGPQFIFQYYREEENGRGNFPPRFSGLQFPNYSSELNVNALELDDSALYLCASSYEGETQYFGPGTRLLVL.

This rearrangement joins TRBV15 to TRBJ2-3; maybe TRBD2 (7 bases). Germline lookup yields CDR1 LNHNV and CDR2 YYDKDF (reference sequence). The CDR3 is 16 residues long. Trimming removed 0 bases at V and 8 bases at J, with 18 bases between. CDR3 sequence (DNA): TGTGCCACCAGCAGAGAGGGGGGGCCCAGGAGAGGTACGCAGTATTTT. Its translation: CATSREGGPRRGTQYF.

The CDR3 region is CASSLSRGWPQHF. Here the CDR3 DNA reads TGTGCCAGCAGCTTAAGCCGCGGATGGCCCCAGCATTTT. The chain couples TRBV7-2 to TRBJ1-5; D remains ambiguous. V gave up 2 bases and J gave up 9 bases, with 11 bases separating them. The CDR3 is made up of 13 amino acids. The germline CDR1 and CDR2 sequences are SGHTA and FQGNSA.

The chain employs TRBV18 and TRBJ1-4, with a weak D call TRBD1 (6 bases). CDR3 length: 17 residues. Trimming shortened V by 2 bases and J by 3 bases, and 16 bases separated the two germline ends. From germline, CDR1 is KGHSH and CDR2 LQKENI. This CDR3 is CASSPDLRGTSNEKLFF. DNA for the CDR3: TGTGCCAGCTCACCAGATCTTAGGGGGACATCTAATGAAAAACTGTTTTTT.

V is TRBV2 and J is TRBJ1-4; D perhaps matches TRBD1 (6 bases). CDR3 length: 13 amino acids. Looked up from germline, CDR1 is SNHLY and CDR2 is FYNNEI. With 8 bases removed from V and 8 bases from J, the gap between germline ends came to 15 bases. The CDR3 loop reads CASHEGVGEKLFF. DNA of the CDR3: TGTGCCAGCCACGAGGGGGTCGGGGAAAAACTGTTTTTT. The complete variable domain, with remaining parts taken from reference TRBV2 and TRBJ1-4, reads EPEVTQTPSHQVTQMGQEVILRCVPISNHLYFYWYRQILGQKVEFLVSFYNNEISEKSEIFDDQFSVERPDGSNFTLKIRSTKLEDSAMYFCASHEGVGEKLFFGSGTQLSVL.

The chain has TRBV5-4 and TRBJ2-1; 13 nucleotides align to TRBD2. The CDR3 is 15 amino acids. V gave up 4 bases and J gave up 8 bases; unmatched junction bases: 6. The germline gives CDR1 SGHNT, CDR2 YYREEE (reference sequence). The CDR3 DNA sequence: TGTGCCAGCAGCCCGGGGACTAGCGGGAACTATGAGCAGTTCTTC. This codes for CASSPGTSGNYEQFF.

The chain has TRBV7-2 and TRBJ1-1; possibly TRBD1 for D (6 bases). V shed 2 bases and J shed 4 bases, with 14 bases lying between them. CDR3 length equals 15 residues. Germline V gene data show CDR1 as SGHTA and CDR2 as FQGNSA. The CDR3 nucleotides read TGTGCCAGCAGCTTATATAGGGGCAGGGGCACTGAAGCTTTCTTT. Translating gives CASSLYRGRGTEAFF.

This chain connects TRBV19 to TRBJ2-3, with 8 bases matching TRBD2. The CDR3 is 14 amino acids. V shed 8 bases and J 2 bases; nucleotides not matched to a gene: 6. Germline V gives CDR1 LNHDA, CDR2 SQIVND (reference sequence). Written as DNA, the CDR3 is TGTGCCAGTGAGGCGGGAGGCCCCACAGATACGCAGTATTTT. This codes for CASEAGGPTDTQYF.

The CDR3 region has the DNA TGTGCCTGGAGGGACAGGGTAGACGGTGAAAAACTGTTTTTT. Protein: CAWRDRVDGEKLFF. The chain has TRBV30 and TRBJ1-4, with 8 bases aligning to TRBD1. V lost 3 bases to trimming and J lost 7 bases; unmatched junction nucleotides: 7. This CDR3 is 14 amino acids long. CDR1 GTSNPN and CDR2 SVGIG come from the germline V gene (reference sequence).

V is TRBV7-8 and J is TRBJ2-6; 8 bases fit TRBD2. V lost 3 bases, J lost 0 bases, and 7 bases stayed unmatched. Germline CDR1 SGHVS, CDR2 FQNEAQ. The CDR3 runs to 18 residues. The CDR3 DNA reads as TGTGCCAGCAGCTTCTCGGGAGGGGCTGGCTCTGGGGCCAACGTCCTGACTTTC. Amino acid sequence: CASSFSGGAGSGANVLTF.

V gene TRBV6-5 combines with J gene TRBJ1-5; possible D gene TRBD1, 6 bases. V was trimmed by 6 bases and J by 1 base, leaving 10 bases between them. CDR1 MNHEY and CDR2 SVGAGI come from the germline V gene. The CDR3 totals 14 residues. CDR3 in DNA: TGTGCCAGCAGGAGACAGGAGAGCAATCAGCCCCAGCATTTT. It translates to CASRRQESNQPQHF.

This rearrangement joins TRBV19 to TRBJ2-2, with TRBD2 matching over 15 bases. The CDR3 loop spans 17 amino acids. Germline V gene sequence: CDR1 LNHDA, CDR2 SQIVND (reference sequence). Losses at the gene ends were 7 bases for V and 4 bases for J; bases not matched to a gene: 7. The CDR3 sequence: CASTGLAGGPSTGELFF. CDR3 bases: TGTGCCAGTACCGGACTAGCGGGAGGGCCGAGCACCGGGGAGCTGTTTTTT.

This clone was found once. The genes are TRBV11-2 and TRBJ2-5; a possible D gene is TRBD2 (5 bases). This CDR3 is 15 amino acids long. Trimming took off 5 bases at V and 5 bases at J, with 18 bases between the two ends. In germline, CDR1 is SGHAT, CDR2 FQNNGV. CDR3 nucleotide sequence: TGTGCCAGCAGCCCGAGCGGACGGTTCGGCGAGACCCAGTACTTC. This translates into CASSPSGRFGETQYF.

This sequence joins TRBV12-3 or TRBV12-4 and TRBJ1-1; D not certain. V dropped 7 bases and J dropped 1 base, with 10 bases sitting between them. The CDR3 totals 13 residues. The CDR3 nucleotides are TGTGCCAGCAAAACCACGCGGAACACTGAAGCTTTCTTT. This sequence encodes CASKTTRNTEAFF.

The chain combines TRBV7-8 with TRBJ2-5; 16 bases agree with TRBD2. CDR1 SGHVS and CDR2 FQNEAQ come from the germline V gene. The CDR3 runs to 17 residues. V lost 3 bases to trimming and J lost 4 bases; unmatched junction nucleotides: 5. The CDR3 DNA reads as TGTGCCAGCAGCTTCGGGACTAGCGGGAGGGTCAGAGAGACCCAGTACTTC. Encoded protein: CASSFGTSGRVRETQYF.

The chain's CDR3 is CASSNLASNEQFF. Written as DNA, the CDR3 is TGCGCCAGCAGCAACCTAGCGTCCAATGAGCAGTTCTTC. V is TRBV5-1 and J is TRBJ2-1; maybe TRBD2 (6 bases). V was pared by 4 bases and J by 6 bases, with 11 bases between. Germline CDR1 is SGHRS and CDR2 is YFSETQ. The CDR3 runs to 13 residues. The full variable domain, its missing parts supplied by reference TRBV5-1 and TRBJ2-1, is KAGVTQTPRYLIKTRGQQVTLSCSPISGHRSVSWYQQTPGQGLQFLFEYFSETQRNKGNFPGRFSGRQFSNSRSEMNVSTLELGDSALYLCASSNLASNEQFFGPGTRLTVL.

The rearrangement joins TRBV7-2 to TRBJ2-7; no clear D gene. From germline, CDR1 is SGHTA and CDR2 FQGNSA. The CDR3 is made up of 15 amino acids. V was shortened by 7 bases and J by 3 bases, with 19 bases between the two germline ends. In DNA form, the CDR3 reads TGTGCCAGCACCTTGTCAGCCGGCTCGGGCTACGAGCAGTACTTC. Translating it yields CASTLSAGSGYEQYF.

This clone was recorded a few times. V gene TRBV2 combines with J gene TRBJ1-5; D unresolved. This CDR3 is built from 13 residues. Trimming cost V 3 bases and J 7 bases, with 10 bases left between them. In germline, CDR1 is SNHLY, CDR2 FYNNEI. CDR3 sequence reads: CASSDGQKQPQHF. The DNA for the CDR3 is TGTGCCAGCAGTGATGGGCAGAAGCAGCCCCAGCATTTT.

V gene TRBV6-5 combines with J gene TRBJ2-7; 7 bases match TRBD2. Trimming took 9 bases from V and 3 from J; bases not matched to a gene: 14. Germline lookup yields CDR1 MNHEY and CDR2 SVGAGI. There are 15 residues in the CDR3. The CDR3 spells CASKARLASNYEQYF. The CDR3 DNA is TGTGCCAGTAAGGCCCGACTAGCTTCAAACTACGAGCAGTACTTC.